These 10 T cell receptor beta chains were all obtained from the same sample, sequenced in a study of CD8 T cells in Susac syndrome. Random-hexamer reverse transcription was applied to about 0.5 to 1 ug RNA. TCRdb re-called the immunoSEQ multiplex PCR reads with MiXCR, one entry per CDR3 protein. Of about 400,000 distinct CDR3 sequences in the sample, 75% to 90% were seen once. The sequencing input was CD8+ T cells from PBMCs. These receptors were collected from a human donor with multiple sclerosis.

The chain uses TRBV5-1 and TRBJ2-1; a weak D match, TRBD1 (5 bases). Deletions cut 2 bases from V and 2 bases from J, with 11 bases between. This CDR3 spans 15 amino acids. Germline CDR1 SGHRS, CDR2 YFSETQ. The CDR3 sequence: CASSFSGIPYNEQFF. CDR3 nucleotides: TGCGCCAGCAGCTTTTCAGGGATACCCTACAATGAGCAGTTCTTC.

The chain uses TRBV30 and TRBJ2-7; D remains ambiguous. CDR3 length: 12 amino acids. Germline lookup yields CDR1 GTSNPN and CDR2 SVGIG (reference sequence). Between the trimmed V and J ends, which lost 4 bases and 5 bases, there was a span of 12 bases. The CDR3, as DNA: TGTGCCTGGACTTCTGATGGGGACGAGCAGTACTTC. Its translation is CAWTSDGDEQYF.

This chain joins TRBV12-3 or TRBV12-4 and TRBJ1-2, with a tentative D call TRBD1 (6 bases). V lost 6 bases and J lost 4, with 15 bases in between. This CDR3 contains 14 residues. CDR3 DNA: TGTGCCAGCAGGGGGACAACTGGGGGCTATGGCTACACCTTC. Protein sequence: CASRGTTGGYGYTF.

This chain links TRBV12-3 or TRBV12-4 with TRBJ2-1; D may be TRBD1 (6 bases). The CDR3 contains 12 residues. V lost 8 bases, J lost 4 bases, and 9 bases lay in between. The CDR3, as DNA: TGTGCCAGCGGTGGACAGTACAATGAGCAGTTCTTC. It codes for CASGGQYNEQFF.

This rearrangement joins TRBV10-2 to TRBJ1-1; D is undetermined. This CDR3 contains 14 residues. Germline V lookup: CDR1 WSHSY, CDR2 SAAADI. V was shortened by 0 bases and J by 6 bases, with 11 bases between the two germline ends. In DNA, the CDR3 is TGCGCCAGCAGTGAGTCGGGAGGGATCCCTGAAGCTTTCTTT. Translated, it gives CASSESGGIPEAFF.

The chain couples TRBV27 to TRBJ2-3; tentatively, D is TRBD2 (6 bases). Germline assignment: CDR1 MNHEY and CDR2 SMNVEV (reference sequence). CDR3 size: 18 residues. V was pared by 7 bases and J by 4 bases, with 27 bases between. The DNA of the CDR3 is TGTGCCAGCACGCATCGTTGGGAGGTAGCTTGGGGCCCAGATACGCAGTATTTT. Residues: CASTHRWEVAWGPDTQYF.

Points on this clonotype: One end of the junction fails to match germline, which may point to a read error. The rearrangement joins TRBV27 to TRBJ1-1; no clear D gene. The CDR3 extends over 13 amino acids. CDR1 is MNHEY and CDR2 is SMNVEV in the germline V gene (reference sequence). DNA of the CDR3: TGTGCCAGCAGTTGGGTACCGAACACTGAAGCCTTCTTT. It codes for CASSWVPNTEAFF.

This rearrangement joins TRBV19 to TRBJ2-7; TRBD1 matches 8 bases. Per the germline V gene, CDR1 is LNHDA and CDR2 is SQIVND (reference sequence). CDR3 length: 15 residues. With 5 bases clipped from V and 2 bases from J, the junction kept 8 bases outside the gene matches. CDR3 region: CASSPSGTGPYEQYF. The CDR3 nucleotides are TGTGCCAGTAGTCCATCTGGGACAGGACCCTACGAGCAGTACTTC.

The rearrangement joins TRBV27 to TRBJ1-2; 11 bases fit TRBD1. CDR1 and CDR2 (germline): MNHEY, SMNVEV (reference sequence). The length of the CDR3 is 13 residues. Germline trimming cut 6 bases from V and 7 bases from J; bases unmatched to any gene: 4. DNA of the CDR3: TGTGCCAGCAGCTCGGGACAGGGGGTTGGCTACACCTTC. Translated: CASSSGQGVGYTF.

This clonotype was found a few times. CDR3 nucleotides: TGTGCCACCGTGACAGATTATGGCTACACCTTC. Residues: CATVTDYGYTF. J is TRBJ1-2 and V is TRBV6-1, with D possibly being TRBD1 (5 bases). Between the trimmed V and J ends, which lost 10 bases and 5 bases, there was a span of 11 bases. In germline, CDR1 is MNHNS, CDR2 SASEGT. This CDR3 has 11 residues.